At least ten counts were recorded for the clone carrying this T cell receptor beta chain. Its antigen is not identified. The record originates from a study of T cell repertoires in cytomegalovirus infection. Looking at the study overall: Indicated by public TCR beta signatures were CMV infection and matching HLA type.

TCRdb itself ran the reads through MiXCR, one entry per CDR3 protein. In the table there are 65,000 to 95,000 distinct CDR3 sequences, approximately 3.7% of which are singletons. The study's findings and limits: Dominant in the ex vivo response were TCR beta clonotypes restricted by HLA-C and specific for CMV. CMV carriers with the relevant HLA were identified by cumulative public TCR beta family frequency.

Germline lookup yields CDR1 SGHDT and CDR2 YYEEEE. This CDR3 has 16 amino acids. Between the trimmed V and J ends, which lost 6 bases and 4 bases, there was a span of 17 bases. Material for sequencing was PBMCs. This chain connects TRBV5-6 to TRBJ1-6, with D possibly being TRBD1 (5 bases). This clonotype was sampled from a human donor in good health (CMV status not recorded). Some clones in this sample may be carry-over from other donors' samples. This chain's CDR3 is CASTYRFSRYNSPLHF. As DNA, the CDR3 is TGTGCCAGCACCTACAGGTTTTCACGATATAATTCACCCCTCCACTTT.